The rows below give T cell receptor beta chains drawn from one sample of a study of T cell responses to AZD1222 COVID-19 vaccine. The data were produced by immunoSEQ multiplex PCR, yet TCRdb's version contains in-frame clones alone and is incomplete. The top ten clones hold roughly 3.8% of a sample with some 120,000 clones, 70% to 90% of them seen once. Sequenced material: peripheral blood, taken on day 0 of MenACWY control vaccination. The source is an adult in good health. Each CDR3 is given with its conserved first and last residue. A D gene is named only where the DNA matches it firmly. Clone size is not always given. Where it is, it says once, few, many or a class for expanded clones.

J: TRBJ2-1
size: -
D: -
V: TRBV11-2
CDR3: CASSPISMVGSSYNEQFF
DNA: TGTGCCAGCAGCCCAATCTCGATGGTAGGGAGCTCCTACAATGAGCAGTTCTTC

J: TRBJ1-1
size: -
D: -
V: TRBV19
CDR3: CASRRTVTTEAFF
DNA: TGTGCCAGTAGGAGGACAGTTACGACTGAAGCTTTCTTT

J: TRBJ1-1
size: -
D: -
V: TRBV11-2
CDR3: CASSLERQSEAFF
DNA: TGTGCCAGCAGCTTAGAGAGGCAATCTGAAGCTTTCTTT

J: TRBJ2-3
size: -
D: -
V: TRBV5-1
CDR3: CASSLAGESTDTQYF
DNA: TGCGCCAGCAGCTTGGCGGGGGAGAGCACAGATACGCAGTATTTT

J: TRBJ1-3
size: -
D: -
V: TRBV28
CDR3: CASSSPARTAADTIYF
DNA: TGTGCCAGCAGTTCGCCCGCACGGACAGCAGCTGACACCATATATTTT

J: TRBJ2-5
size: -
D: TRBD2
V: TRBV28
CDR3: CASSPSILAGGGETQYF
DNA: TGTGCCAGCAGCCCCTCGATCCTAGCGGGGGGAGGTGAGACCCAGTACTTC

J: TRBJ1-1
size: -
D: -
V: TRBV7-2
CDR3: CASSLFREQGAAFF
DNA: TGTGCCAGCAGCTTATTTAGGGAACAGGGTGCCGCTTTCTTT

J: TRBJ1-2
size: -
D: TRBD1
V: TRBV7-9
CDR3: CASTISGTGEAGYTF
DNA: TGTGCCAGCACCATAAGTGGGACAGGGGAGGCGGGCTACACCTTC

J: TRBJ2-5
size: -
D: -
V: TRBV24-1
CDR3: CATSQRAGETQYF
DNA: TGTGCCACCAGTCAAAGGGCGGGGGAGACCCAGTACTTC

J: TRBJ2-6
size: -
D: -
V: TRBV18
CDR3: CASSRPQGSGANVLTF
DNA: TGTGCCAGCTCACGACCTCAGGGTTCTGGGGCCAACGTCCTGACTTTC

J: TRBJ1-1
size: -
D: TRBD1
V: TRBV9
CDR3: CASSAHRTGNTEAFF
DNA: TGTGCCAGCAGCGCCCACCGGACAGGGAACACTGAAGCTTTCTTT

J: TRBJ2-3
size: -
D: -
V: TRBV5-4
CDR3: CASSLLGGGPADTQYF
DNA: TGTGCCAGCAGCTTGTTAGGAGGGGGCCCCGCAGATACGCAGTATTTT

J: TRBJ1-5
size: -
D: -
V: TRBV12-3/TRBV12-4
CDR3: CASSFGVDQPQHF
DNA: TGTGCCAGCAGTTTTGGGGTAGACCAGCCCCAGCATTTT

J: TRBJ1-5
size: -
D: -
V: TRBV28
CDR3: CASSLGGQPQHF
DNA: TGTGCCAGCAGTTTAGGGGGTCAGCCCCAGCATTTT

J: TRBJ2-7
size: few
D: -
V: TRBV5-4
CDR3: CASSLFGGSSYEQYF
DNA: TGTGCCAGCAGCTTGTTTGGTGGGAGCTCCTACGAGCAGTACTTC

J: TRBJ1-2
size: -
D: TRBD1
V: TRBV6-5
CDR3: CASRGQGGLGGYTF
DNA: TGTGCCAGCAGGGGGCAGGGGGGCCTGGGAGGCTACACCTTC

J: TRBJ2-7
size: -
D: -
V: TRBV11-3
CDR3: CASSLGRQTKQYF
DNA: TGTGCCAGCAGCTTAGGGCGACAGACGAAGCAGTACTTC

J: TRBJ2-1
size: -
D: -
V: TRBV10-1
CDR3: CASSDRRKYNEQFF
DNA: TGCGCCAGCAGTGACAGGCGTAAATACAATGAGCAGTTCTTC

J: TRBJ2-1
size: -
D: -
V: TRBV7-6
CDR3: CASSRTGTGANEQFF
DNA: TGTGCCAGCAGCCGGACCGGGACTGGGGCCAATGAGCAGTTCTTC

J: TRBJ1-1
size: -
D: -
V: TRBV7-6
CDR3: CASSLRARGTEAFF
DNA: TGTGCCAGCAGCCTCAGGGCCCGAGGCACTGAAGCTTTCTTT

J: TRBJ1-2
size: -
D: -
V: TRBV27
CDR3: CASTTGTGGAGYTF
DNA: TGTGCCAGCACCACAGGGACCGGAGGTGCGGGCTACACCTTC

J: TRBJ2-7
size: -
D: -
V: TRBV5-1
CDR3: CASSLDPDSYEQYF
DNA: TGCGCCAGCAGCTTGGATCCAGACTCCTACGAGCAGTACTTC

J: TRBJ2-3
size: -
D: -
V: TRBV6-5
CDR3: CASSSPIGTDTQYF
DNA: TGTGCCAGCAGTTCCCCCATCGGCACAGATACGCAGTATTTT

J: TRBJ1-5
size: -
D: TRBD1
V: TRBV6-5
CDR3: CASSTGQGRKPQHF
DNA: TGTGCCAGCAGCACCGGACAGGGGAGAAAGCCCCAGCATTTT

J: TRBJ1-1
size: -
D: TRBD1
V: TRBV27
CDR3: CASSKSTGYGTEAFF
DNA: TGTGCCAGCAGTAAATCGACAGGGTATGGGACTGAAGCTTTCTTT

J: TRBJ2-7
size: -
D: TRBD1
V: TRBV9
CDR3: CASSVAPGQGYEQYF
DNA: TGTGCCAGCAGCGTAGCCCCGGGACAGGGCTACGAGCAGTACTTC

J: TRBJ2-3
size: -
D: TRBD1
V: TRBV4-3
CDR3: CASSQDRGTGGLGRTDTQYF
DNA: TGCGCCAGCAGCCAAGATCGAGGGACAGGGGGCCTGGGTAGAACAGATACGCAGTATTTT

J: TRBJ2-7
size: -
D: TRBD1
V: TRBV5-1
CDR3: CASSPRQGSSYEQYF
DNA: TGCGCCAGCAGCCCCCGACAGGGGAGCTCCTACGAGCAGTACTTC

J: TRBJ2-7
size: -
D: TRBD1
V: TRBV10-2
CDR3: CASTGTGSYEQYF
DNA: TGCGCCAGCACGGGGACAGGCTCCTACGAGCAGTACTTC

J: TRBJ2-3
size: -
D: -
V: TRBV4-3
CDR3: CASSQDMRAGDTQYF
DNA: TGCGCCAGCAGCCAAGATATGAGGGCGGGGGATACGCAGTATTTT

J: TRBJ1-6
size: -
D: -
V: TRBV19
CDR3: CASSGVTGTLRSPLHF
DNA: TGTGCCAGTAGTGGGGTCACCGGGACCCTCAGGTCACCCCTCCACTTT

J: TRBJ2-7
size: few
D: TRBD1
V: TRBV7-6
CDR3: CASSPGQGGYEQYF
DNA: TGTGCCAGCAGCCCCGGACAGGGAGGCTACGAGCAGTACTTC

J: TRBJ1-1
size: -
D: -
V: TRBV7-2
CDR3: CASSPPRPGAEAFF
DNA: TGTGCCAGCAGTCCCCCCCGCCCCGGGGCTGAAGCTTTCTTT

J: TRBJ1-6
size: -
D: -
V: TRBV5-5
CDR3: CASSLYPGSANSPLHF
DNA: TGTGCCAGCAGCTTGTATCCGGGATCAGCAAATTCACCCCTCCACTTT

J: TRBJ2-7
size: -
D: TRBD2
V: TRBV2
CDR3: CASSEWASGGSSYEQYF
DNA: TGTGCCAGCAGTGAATGGGCTAGCGGGGGTAGCTCCTACGAGCAGTACTTC

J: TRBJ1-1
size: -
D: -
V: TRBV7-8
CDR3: CASSLALNTEAFF
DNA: TGTGCCAGCAGCTTAGCCCTAAACACTGAAGCTTTCTTT

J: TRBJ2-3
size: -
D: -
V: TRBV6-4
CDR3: CASSDGFGTDTQYF
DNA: TGTGCCAGCAGTGACGGATTCGGCACAGATACGCAGTATTTT